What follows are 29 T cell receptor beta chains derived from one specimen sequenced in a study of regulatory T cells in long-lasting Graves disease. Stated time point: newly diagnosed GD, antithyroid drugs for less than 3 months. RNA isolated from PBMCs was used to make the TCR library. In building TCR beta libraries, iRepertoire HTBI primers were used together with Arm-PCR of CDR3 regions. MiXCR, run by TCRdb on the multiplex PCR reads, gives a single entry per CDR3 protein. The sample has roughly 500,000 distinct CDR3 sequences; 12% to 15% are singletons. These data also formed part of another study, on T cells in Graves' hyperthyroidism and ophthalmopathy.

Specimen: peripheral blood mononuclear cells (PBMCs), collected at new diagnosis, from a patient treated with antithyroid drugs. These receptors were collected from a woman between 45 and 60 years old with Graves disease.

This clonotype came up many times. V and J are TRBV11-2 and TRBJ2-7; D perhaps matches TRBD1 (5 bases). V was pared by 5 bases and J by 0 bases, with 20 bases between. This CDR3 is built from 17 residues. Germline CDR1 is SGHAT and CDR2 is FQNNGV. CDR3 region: CASSLPRYRTLSYEQYF. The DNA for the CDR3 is TGTGCCAGCAGCCTTCCCCGCTACAGGACCCTCTCCTACGAGCAGTACTTC.

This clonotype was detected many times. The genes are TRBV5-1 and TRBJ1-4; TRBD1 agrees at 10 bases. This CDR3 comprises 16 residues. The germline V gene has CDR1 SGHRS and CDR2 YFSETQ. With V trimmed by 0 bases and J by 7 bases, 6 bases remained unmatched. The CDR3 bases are TGCGCCAGCAGCTTGGATTTGGGACAGGGGAGTGAAAAACTGTTTTTT. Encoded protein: CASSLDLGQGSEKLFF.

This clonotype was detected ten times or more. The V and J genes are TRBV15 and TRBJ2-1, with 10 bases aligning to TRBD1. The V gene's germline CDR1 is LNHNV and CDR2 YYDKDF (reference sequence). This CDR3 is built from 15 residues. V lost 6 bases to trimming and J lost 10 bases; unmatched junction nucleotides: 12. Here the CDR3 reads CATRAGQGGQLEQFF. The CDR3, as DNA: TGTGCCACCAGGGCCGGACAGGGGGGACAGCTGGAGCAGTTCTTC.

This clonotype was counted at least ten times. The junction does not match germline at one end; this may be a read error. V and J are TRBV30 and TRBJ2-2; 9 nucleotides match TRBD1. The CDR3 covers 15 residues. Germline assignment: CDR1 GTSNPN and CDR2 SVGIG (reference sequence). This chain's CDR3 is CAWSYGTGRTGELFF. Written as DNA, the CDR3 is TGTGCCTGGAGTTACGGGACAGGGCGGACCGGGGAACTGTTTTTT.

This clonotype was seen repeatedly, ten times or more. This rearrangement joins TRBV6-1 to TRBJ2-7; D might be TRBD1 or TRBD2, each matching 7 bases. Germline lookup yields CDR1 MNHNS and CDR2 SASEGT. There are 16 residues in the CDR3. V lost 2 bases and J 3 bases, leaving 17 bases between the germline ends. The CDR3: CASSESETGRGYEQYF. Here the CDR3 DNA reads TGTGCCAGCAGTGAATCAGAGACAGGGAGGGGCTACGAGCAGTACTTC.

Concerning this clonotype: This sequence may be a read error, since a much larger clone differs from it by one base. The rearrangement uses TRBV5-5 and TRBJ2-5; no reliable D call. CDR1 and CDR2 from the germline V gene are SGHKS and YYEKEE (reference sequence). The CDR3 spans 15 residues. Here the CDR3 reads CASSPQSGFQEAQYF. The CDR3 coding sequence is TGTGCCAGCAGTCCCCAGAGTGGCTTCCAAGAGGCCCAGTACTTC.

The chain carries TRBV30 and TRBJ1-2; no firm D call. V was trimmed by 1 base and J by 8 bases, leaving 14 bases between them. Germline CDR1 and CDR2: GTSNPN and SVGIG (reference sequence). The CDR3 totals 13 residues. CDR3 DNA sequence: TGTGCCTGGAGTGGGATGGGAGGAGCGGGCTACACCTTC. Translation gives CAWSGMGGAGYTF. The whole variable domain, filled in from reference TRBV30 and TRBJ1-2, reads SQTIHQWPATLVQPVGSPLSLECTVEGTSNPNLYWYRQAAGRGLQLLFYSVGIGQISSEVPQNLSASRPQDRQFILSSKKLLLSDSGFYLCAWSGMGGAGYTFGSGTRLTVV.

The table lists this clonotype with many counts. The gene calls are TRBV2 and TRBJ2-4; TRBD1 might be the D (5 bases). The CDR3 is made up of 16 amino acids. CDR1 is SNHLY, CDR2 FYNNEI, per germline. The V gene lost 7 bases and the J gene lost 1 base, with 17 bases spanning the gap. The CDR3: CASTSGRESAKNIQYF. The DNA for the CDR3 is TGTGCCAGCACCTCAGGCAGGGAATCTGCCAAAAACATTCAGTACTTC.

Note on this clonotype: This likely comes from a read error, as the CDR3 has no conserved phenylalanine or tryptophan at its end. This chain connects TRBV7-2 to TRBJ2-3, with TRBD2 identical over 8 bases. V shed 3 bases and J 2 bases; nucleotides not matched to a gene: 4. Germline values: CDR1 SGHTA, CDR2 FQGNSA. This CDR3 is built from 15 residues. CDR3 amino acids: CASSFLGLDTDTQYR. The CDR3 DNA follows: TGTGCCAGCAGCTTTCTGGGACTAGACACAGATACGCAGTATCGT.

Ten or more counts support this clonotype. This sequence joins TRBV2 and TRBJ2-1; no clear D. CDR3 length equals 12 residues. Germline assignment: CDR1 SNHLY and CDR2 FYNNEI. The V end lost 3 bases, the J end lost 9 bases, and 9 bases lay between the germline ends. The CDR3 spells CASSDRMFEQFF. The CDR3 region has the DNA TGTGCCAGCAGTGACAGGATGTTTGAGCAGTTCTTC.

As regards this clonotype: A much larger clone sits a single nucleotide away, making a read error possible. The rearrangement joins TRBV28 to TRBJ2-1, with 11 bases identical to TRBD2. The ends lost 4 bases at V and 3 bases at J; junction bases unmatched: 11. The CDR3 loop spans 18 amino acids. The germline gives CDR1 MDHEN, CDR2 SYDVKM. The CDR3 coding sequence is TGTGCCAGCAGTTCCACTCATAGCGGGAGGGTAAACTACAATGAGCAGTTCTTC. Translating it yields CASSSTHSGRVNYNEQFF.

The CDR3 DNA follows: TGTGCCAGCAGTTTATACCCTATAGTGGCAGGGGAGGGTCAGCCCCAGCATTTT. Amino acid sequence: CASSLYPIVAGEGQPQHF. The chain employs TRBV27 and TRBJ1-5, with a weak D call TRBD1 (6 bases). Germline values: CDR1 MNHEY, CDR2 SMNVEV (reference sequence). The CDR3 is 18 amino acids. Between the trimmed V and J ends, which lost 1 base and 6 bases, there was a span of 22 bases.

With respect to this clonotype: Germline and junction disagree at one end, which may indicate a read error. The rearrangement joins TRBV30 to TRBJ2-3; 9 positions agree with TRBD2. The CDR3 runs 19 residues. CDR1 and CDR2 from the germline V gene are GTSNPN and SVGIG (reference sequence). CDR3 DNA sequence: TGTGCCTGGAAGGACAGACTAGCGGCTCGAGGCAAGTCCACACATACGCAGTATTTT. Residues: CAWKDRLAARGKSTHTQYF. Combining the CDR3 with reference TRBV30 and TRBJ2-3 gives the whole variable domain SQTIHQWPATLVQPVGSPLSLECTVEGTSNPNLYWYRQAAGRGLQLLFYSVGIGQISSEVPQNLSASRPQDRQFILSSKKLLLSDSGFYLCAWKDRLAARGKSTHTQYFGPGTRLTVL.

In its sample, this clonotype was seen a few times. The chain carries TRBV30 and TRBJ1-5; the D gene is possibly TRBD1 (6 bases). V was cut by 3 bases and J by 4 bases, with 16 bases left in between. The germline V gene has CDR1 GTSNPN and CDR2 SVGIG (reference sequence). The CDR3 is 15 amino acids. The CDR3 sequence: CAWSLSLGQNQPQHF. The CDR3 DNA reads TGTGCCTGGAGCCTAAGTCTGGGACAAAATCAGCCCCAGCATTTT.

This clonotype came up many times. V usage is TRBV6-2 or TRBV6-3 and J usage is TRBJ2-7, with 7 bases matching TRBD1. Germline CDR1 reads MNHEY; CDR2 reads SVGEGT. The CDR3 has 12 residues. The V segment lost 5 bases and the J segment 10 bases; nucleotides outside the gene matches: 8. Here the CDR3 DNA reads TGTGCCAGCAGTGCCCGGGACAGCCTACAGTACTTC. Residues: CASSARDSLQYF.

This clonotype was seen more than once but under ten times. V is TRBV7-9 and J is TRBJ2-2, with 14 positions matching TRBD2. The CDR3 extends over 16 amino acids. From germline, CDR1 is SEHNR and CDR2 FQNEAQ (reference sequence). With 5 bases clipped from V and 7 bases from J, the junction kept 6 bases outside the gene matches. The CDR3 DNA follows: TGTGCCAGCAGCACCGGGACTAGCGGGAGCGTCGGGGAGCTGTTTTTT. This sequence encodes CASSTGTSGSVGELFF.

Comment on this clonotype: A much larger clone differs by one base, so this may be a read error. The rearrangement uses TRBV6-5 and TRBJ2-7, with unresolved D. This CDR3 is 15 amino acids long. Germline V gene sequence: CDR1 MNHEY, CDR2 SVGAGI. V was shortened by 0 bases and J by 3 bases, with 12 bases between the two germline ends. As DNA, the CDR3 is TGTGCCAGCAGTTACTCTCCGAGGCAAAGCTACGAGCAGTACTTC. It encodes CASSYSPRQSYEQYF.

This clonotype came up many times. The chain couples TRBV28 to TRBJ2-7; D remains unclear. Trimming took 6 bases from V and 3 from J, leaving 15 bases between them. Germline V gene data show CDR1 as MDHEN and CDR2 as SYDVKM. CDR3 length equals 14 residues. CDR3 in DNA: TGTGCCAGCAGCATAGAGAGCGAATTCTACGAGCAGTACTTC. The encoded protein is CASSIESEFYEQYF.

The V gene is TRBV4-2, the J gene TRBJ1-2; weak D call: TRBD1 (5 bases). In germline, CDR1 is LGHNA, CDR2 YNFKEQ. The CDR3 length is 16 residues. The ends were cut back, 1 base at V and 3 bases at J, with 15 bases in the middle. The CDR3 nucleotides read TGTGCCAGCAGCCAAGCGACAGCACACCCTTACTATGGCTACACCTTC. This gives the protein CASSQATAHPYYGYTF.

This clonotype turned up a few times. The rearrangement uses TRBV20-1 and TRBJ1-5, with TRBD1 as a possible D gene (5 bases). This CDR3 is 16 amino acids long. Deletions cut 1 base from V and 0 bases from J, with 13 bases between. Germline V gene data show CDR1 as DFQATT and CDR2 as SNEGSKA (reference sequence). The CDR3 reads CSARADKGYSNQPQHF. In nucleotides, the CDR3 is TGCAGTGCTAGAGCGGACAAGGGGTATAGCAATCAGCCCCAGCATTTT.

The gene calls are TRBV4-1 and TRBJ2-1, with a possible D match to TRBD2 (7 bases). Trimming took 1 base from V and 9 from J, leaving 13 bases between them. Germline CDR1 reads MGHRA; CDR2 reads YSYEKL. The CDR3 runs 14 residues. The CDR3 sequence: CASSQVGGASEQFF. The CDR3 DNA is TGCGCCAGCAGCCAAGTGGGGGGGGCATCTGAGCAGTTCTTC.

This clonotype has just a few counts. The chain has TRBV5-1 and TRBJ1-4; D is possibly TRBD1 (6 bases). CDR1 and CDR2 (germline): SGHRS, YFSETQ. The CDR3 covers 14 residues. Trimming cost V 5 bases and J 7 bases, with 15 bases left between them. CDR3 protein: CASSRGAVSEKLFF. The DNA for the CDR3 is TGCGCCAGCAGTCGGGGGGCGGTGAGTGAAAAACTGTTTTTT.

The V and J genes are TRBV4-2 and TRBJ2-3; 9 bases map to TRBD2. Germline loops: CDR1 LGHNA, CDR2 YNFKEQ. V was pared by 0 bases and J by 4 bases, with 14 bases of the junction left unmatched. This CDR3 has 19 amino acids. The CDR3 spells CASSQEATARAGGADTQYF. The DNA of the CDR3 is TGTGCCAGCAGCCAAGAAGCCACGGCGAGGGCGGGAGGGGCAGATACGCAGTATTTT.

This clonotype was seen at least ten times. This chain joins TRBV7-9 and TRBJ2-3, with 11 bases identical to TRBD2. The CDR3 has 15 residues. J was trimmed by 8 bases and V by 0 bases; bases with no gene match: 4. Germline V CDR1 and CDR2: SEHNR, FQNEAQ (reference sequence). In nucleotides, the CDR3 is TGTGCCAGCAGCTTAGCTTCCGGGACTAGCGGTACGCAGTATTTT. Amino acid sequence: CASSLASGTSGTQYF. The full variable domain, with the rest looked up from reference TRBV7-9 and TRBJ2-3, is DTGVSQNPRHKITKRGQNVTFRCDPISEHNRLYWYRQTLGQGPEFLTYFQNEAQLEKSRLLSDRFSAERPKGSFSTLEIQRTEQGDSAMYLCASSLASGTSGTQYFGPGTRLTVL.

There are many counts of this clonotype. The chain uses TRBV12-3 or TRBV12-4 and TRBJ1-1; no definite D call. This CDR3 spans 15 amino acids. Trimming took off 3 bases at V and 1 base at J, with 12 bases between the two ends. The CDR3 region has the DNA TGTGCCAGCAGTTTTTCTAGCTTGGGGAACACTGAAGCTTTCTTT. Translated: CASSFSSLGNTEAFF.

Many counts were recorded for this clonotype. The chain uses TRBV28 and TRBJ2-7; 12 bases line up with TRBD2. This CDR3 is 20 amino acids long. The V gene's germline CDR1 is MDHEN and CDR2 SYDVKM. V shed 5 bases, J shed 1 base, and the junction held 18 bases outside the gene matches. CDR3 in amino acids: CASSPIPGGKTSGRSYEQYF. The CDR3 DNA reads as TGTGCCAGCAGTCCCATCCCGGGGGGGAAGACTAGCGGGAGATCCTACGAGCAGTACTTC. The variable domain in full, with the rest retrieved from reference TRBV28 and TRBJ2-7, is DVKVTQSSRYLVKRTGEKVFLECVQDMDHENMFWYRQDPGLGLRLIYFSYDVKMKEKGDIPEGYSVSREKKERFSLILESASTNQTSMYLCASSPIPGGKTSGRSYEQYFGPGTRLTVT.

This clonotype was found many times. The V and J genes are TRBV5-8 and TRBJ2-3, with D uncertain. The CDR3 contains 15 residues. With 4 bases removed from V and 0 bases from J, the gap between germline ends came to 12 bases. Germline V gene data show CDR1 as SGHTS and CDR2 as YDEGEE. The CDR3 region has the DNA TGTGCCAGCAGCCCAGGAGTTTCTAGCACAGATACGCAGTATTTT. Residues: CASSPGVSSTDTQYF. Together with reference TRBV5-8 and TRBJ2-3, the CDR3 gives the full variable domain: EAGVTQSPTHLIKTRGQQATLRCSPISGHTSVYWYQQALGLGLQFLLWYDEGEERNRGNFPPRFSGRQFPNYSSELNVNALELEDSALYLCASSPGVSSTDTQYFGPGTRLTVL.

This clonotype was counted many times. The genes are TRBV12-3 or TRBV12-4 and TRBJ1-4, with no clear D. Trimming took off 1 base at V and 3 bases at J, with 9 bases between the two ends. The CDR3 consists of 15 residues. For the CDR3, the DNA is TGTGCCAGCAGTTTAGAGGCGAGAGCTAATGAAAAACTGTTTTTT. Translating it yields CASSLEARANEKLFF.

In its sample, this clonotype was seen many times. The CDR3 DNA reads TGTGCCAGCTCACCTGGCGGGAGGTCCTACAATGAGCAGTTCTTC. It yields the protein CASSPGGRSYNEQFF. The chain recombines TRBV18 with TRBJ2-1, with TRBD2 matching over 8 bases. The germline V gene encodes CDR1 KGHSH and CDR2 LQKENI. V dropped 3 bases and J dropped 1; count of bases not matched to a gene: 2. The CDR3 runs 15 residues.